This T cell receptor beta chain was profiled in a study of glioma-infiltrating T cells after dendritic cell vaccination. Measured with immunoSEQ multiplex PCR; TCRdb has only the in-frame clones, and not every one. This sample yields about 92,000 clones, of which 80% to 90% are seen a single time; about a sixth belongs to the top ten. The V gene end was trimmed by 8 bases and the J gene end by 13 bases; junction bases not matched to a gene: 5. Germline V lookup: CDR1 MGHDK, CDR2 SYGVNS. The CDR3 loop spans 10 amino acids. The V and J genes are TRBV25-1 and TRBJ2-1; 7 bases align to TRBD2. Sequencing used blood, obtained before dendritic cell vaccination. The receptor's source is a human donor with glioblastoma. CDR3 sequence (DNA): TGTGCCAGCCACAGCGGGGTACAGTTCTTC. This encodes CASHSGVQFF.